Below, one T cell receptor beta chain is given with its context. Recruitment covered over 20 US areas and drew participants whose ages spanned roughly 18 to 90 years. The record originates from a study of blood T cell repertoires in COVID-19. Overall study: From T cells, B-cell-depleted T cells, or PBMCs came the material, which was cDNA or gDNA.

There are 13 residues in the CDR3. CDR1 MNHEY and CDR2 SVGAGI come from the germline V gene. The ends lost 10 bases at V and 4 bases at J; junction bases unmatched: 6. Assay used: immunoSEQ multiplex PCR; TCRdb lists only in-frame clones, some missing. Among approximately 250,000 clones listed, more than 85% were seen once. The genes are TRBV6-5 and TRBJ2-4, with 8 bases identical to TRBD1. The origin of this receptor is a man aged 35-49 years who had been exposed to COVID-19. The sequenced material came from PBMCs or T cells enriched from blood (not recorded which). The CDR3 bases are TGTGCCACTAGGACAGGGATTAAAAACATTCAGTACTTC. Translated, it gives CATRTGIKNIQYF.